Sequencing of this T cell receptor (beta chain) was carried out in a study of CD8 T cell repertoires and HIV-1 epitope variants. In the study overall: Separate wells received one of Twenty-five Gag or Nef variant peptides. General study results and limits: Roughly nine antigen-specific TCR beta clonotypes were found; six seemed cross-reactive to variants. The assay identified only TCR beta chains of antigen-proliferating T cells.

Generated by immunoSEQ multiplex PCR, the TCRdb table keeps only in-frame clones and is missing some. Among roughly 5,000 clones, approximately 72% were seen once, and the ten largest hold around two fifths. This clone was counted only a few times. Antigen unknown. V dropped 0 bases and J dropped 6 bases, with 12 bases sitting between them. CDR1 and CDR2 from the germline V gene are SGHNT and YYREEE (reference sequence). There are 14 residues in the CDR3. Sequenced input: cultured CD8+ T cells derived from PBMCs. The rearrangement uses TRBV5-4 and TRBJ1-2, with D maybe TRBD1 (5 bases). The source of this sequence is a male donor with HIV. The CDR3 is CASSLAGGGDGYTF. In DNA, the CDR3 is TGTGCCAGCAGCTTGGCCGGGGGAGGGGATGGCTACACCTTC.